This paragraph reports one T cell receptor (beta chain). This entry belongs to a study of CD8+ T cells in alopecia areata. Extracted RNA was reverse transcribed, and the resulting cDNA served as sequencing template. The repertoire was sequenced with immunoSEQ multiplex PCR; TCRdb's copy has only in-frame clones and lacks some. The table records roughly 120,000 clones, 56% of them present only once. The CDR3 spans 15 residues. Germline V gene sequence: CDR1 MGHDK, CDR2 SYGVNS. V gave up 6 bases and J gave up 6 bases; unmatched junction bases: 7. Treatment reported: oral pan-JAK inhibitor, 5-10 mg twice daily.

This receptor was taken from a human donor with alopecia areata. The chain employs TRBV25-1 and TRBJ2-2, with 10 bases aligning to TRBD1. The specimen comprised CD4+ T cells sorted from blood, sampled at week 24, from a patient treated with tofacitinib. The CDR3 region is CASSEDRGFPGELFF. CDR3 coding DNA: TGTGCCAGCAGCGAGGACAGGGGGTTCCCCGGGGAGCTGTTTTTT.